The rows below give T cell receptor beta chains drawn from one sample of a study of blood T cell repertoires in COVID-19. Libraries were prepared by immunoSEQ multiplex PCR; TCRdb keeps only in-frame clonotypes and omits some of them. The sample yields approximately 230,000 clones, 70% to 90% seen once. Specimen: peripheral blood. All receptors derive from a man aged 18 to 29 with active or convalescent COVID-19. The CDR3 runs from the conserved cysteine through the conserved F or W. A D gene is named only where the DNA matches it firmly. Clone size is not always given. Where it is, it says once, few, many or a class for expanded clones.

V,size,J,D,CDR3,DNA
TRBV6-4,-,TRBJ2-3,TRBD2,CASSDSSGGADTQYF,TGTGCCAGCAGTGACTCTAGCGGGGGGGCAGATACGCAGTATTTT
TRBV25-1,-,TRBJ2-5,-,CASSALETQYF,TGTGCCAGCAGTGCATTGGAGACCCAGTACTTC
TRBV5-1,-,TRBJ1-1,TRBD1,CASSLGQGGATEAFF,TGCGCCAGCAGCTTGGGACAGGGGGGAGCCACTGAAGCTTTCTTT
TRBV19,-,TRBJ1-5,-,CASSVAHINQPQHF,TGTGCCAGTAGTGTGGCTCACATCAATCAGCCCCAGCATTTT
TRBV5-6,-,TRBJ1-1,-,CASSLPQGTNTEAFF,TGTGCCAGCAGCTTGCCGCAGGGAACGAACACTGAAGCTTTCTTT
TRBV11-3,-,TRBJ2-1,TRBD2,CASSNRTSGRSYNEQFF,TGTGCCAGCAGCAATAGGACTAGCGGGAGGTCCTACAATGAGCAGTTCTTC
TRBV3-1/TRBV3-2,-,TRBJ2-7,-,CASSQVAGSGEQYF,TGTGCCAGCAGCCAAGTGGCGGGTAGCGGCGAGCAGTACTTC
TRBV4-2,-,TRBJ1-5,-,CASSQEGGVYSDHQPQHF,TGTGCCAGCAGCCAAGAAGGGGGGGTTTACAGCGATCATCAGCCCCAGCATTTT
TRBV27,once,TRBJ1-5,TRBD1,CASSFVGTGTPAQHF,TGTGCCAGCAGTTTCGTTGGGACAGGGACGCCCGCCCAGCATTTT
TRBV11-2,-,TRBJ2-3,-,CASSVTTSSADTQYF,TGTGCCAGCAGCGTAACTACGTCGAGCGCAGATACGCAGTATTTT
TRBV7-9,once,TRBJ2-5,TRBD2,CASSLLLAGGGETQYF,TGTGCCAGCAGCTTGCTACTAGCGGGGGGCGGAGAGACCCAGTACTTC
TRBV6-5,-,TRBJ1-2,TRBD1,CASSDRTGTYGYTF,TGTGCCAGCAGCGATCGGACAGGCACCTATGGCTACACCTTC
TRBV4-3,-,TRBJ1-2,-,CASSQDPWLAYTF,TGCGCCAGCAGCCAAGATCCCTGGCTTGCTTACACCTTC
TRBV19,-,TRBJ2-4,TRBD1,CASSIGTGGLGAKNIQYF,TGTGCCAGTAGTATAGGGACAGGGGGCTTGGGAGCCAAAAACATTCAGTACTTC
TRBV5-1,once,TRBJ1-1,TRBD1,CASSPQTGRTEAFF,TGCGCCAGCAGCCCCCAGACAGGGCGGACTGAAGCTTTCTTT
TRBV6-5,once,TRBJ1-1,-,CASSPGTEAFF,TGTGCCAGCAGCCCGGGTACTGAAGCTTTCTTT
TRBV20-1,-,TRBJ1-5,TRBD1,CSASPTGMKIGQPQHF,TGCAGTGCTAGTCCGACAGGGATGAAGATCGGTCAGCCCCAGCATTTT
TRBV3-1/TRBV3-2,once,TRBJ2-2,-,CASSPWGDTGELFF,TGTGCCAGCAGCCCTTGGGGCGACACCGGGGAGCTGTTTTTT
TRBV7-2,once,TRBJ1-4,TRBD1,CASSLGTANEKLFF,TGTGCCAGCAGTTTGGGGACAGCGAATGAAAAACTGTTTTTT
TRBV5-1,once,TRBJ2-3,-,CASSLGADTQYF,TGCGCCAGCAGCTTGGGAGCAGATACGCAGTATTTT
TRBV3-1/TRBV3-2,-,TRBJ1-4,-,CASSLGDWADEKLFF,TGTGCCAGCAGCCTCGGGGATTGGGCGGACGAAAAACTGTTTTTT
TRBV25-1,-,TRBJ1-2,TRBD1,CASSARQGNSYGYTF,TGTGCCAGCAGTGCCAGACAGGGGAATAGCTATGGCTACACCTTC
TRBV14,-,TRBJ2-3,-,CASSQDQASPGADTQYF,TGTGCCAGCAGCCAAGATCAGGCTTCTCCAGGGGCAGATACGCAGTATTTT
TRBV2,-,TRBJ1-2,TRBD1,CAITGQPNYGYTF,TGTGCCATCACGGGACAGCCCAACTATGGCTACACCTTC
TRBV19,-,TRBJ1-5,TRBD1,CASSTRDRVSAVTNQPQHF,TGTGCCAGTAGTACCCGGGACAGGGTGTCTGCGGTCACCAATCAGCCCCAGCATTTT
TRBV7-9,-,TRBJ2-7,-,CASSSDRTYYEQYF,TGTGCCAGCAGCTCGGACAGAACCTACTACGAGCAGTACTTC
TRBV29-1,-,TRBJ2-3,-,CSVGFRGLSTDTQYF,TGCAGCGTTGGTTTCCGGGGACTCAGCACAGATACGCAGTATTTT
TRBV6-5,once,TRBJ1-2,-,CASSGRGGGYTF,TGTGCCAGCAGCGGCAGGGGTGGTGGCTACACCTTC
TRBV7-9,-,TRBJ1-4,-,CASSRDVTNEKLFF,TGTGCCAGCAGCCGGGATGTGACTAATGAAAAACTGTTTTTT
TRBV9,once,TRBJ1-1,-,CASSVQTGNTEAFF,TGTGCCAGCAGCGTACAGACGGGGAACACTGAAGCTTTCTTT
TRBV5-1,-,TRBJ1-2,TRBD1,CASSLGTGGLGYTF,TGCGCCAGCAGCTTGGGGACAGGGGGCCTTGGCTACACCTTC
TRBV4-1,-,TRBJ1-2,-,CASSPNPSRALKDSYTF,TGCGCCAGCAGCCCGAACCCCTCCAGGGCGCTTAAGGACAGCTACACCTTC
TRBV7-9,few,TRBJ1-5,-,CASSSRDNDQPQHF,TGTGCCAGCAGCTCTAGGGACAACGATCAGCCCCAGCATTTT
TRBV18,-,TRBJ2-3,-,CASSPPGLARGADTQYF,TGTGCCAGCTCACCACCGGGCCTAGCGAGGGGAGCAGATACGCAGTATTTT
TRBV6-5,-,TRBJ1-1,-,CASSYHTRDTEAFF,TGTGCCAGCAGTTATCACACCAGGGACACTGAAGCTTTCTTT
TRBV5-6,-,TRBJ1-5,-,CASSLGQSNQPQHF,TGTGCCAGCAGCTTGGGACAGAGCAATCAGCCCCAGCATTTT
TRBV7-9,-,TRBJ1-2,-,CASSLEIYGYTF,TGTGCCAGCAGCCTCGAGATCTATGGCTACACCTTC
TRBV24-1,-,TRBJ1-4,-,CATSDLREGGKLFF,TGTGCCACCAGTGACTTGCGGGAGGGCGGAAAACTGTTTTTT
TRBV6-2/TRBV6-3,-,TRBJ1-5,-,CASSYPIRQAHPQHF,TGTGCCAGCAGTTACCCGATACGTCAGGCCCACCCCCAGCATTTT
TRBV29-1,-,TRBJ2-2,TRBD2,CSVEDPTSGAEGELFF,TGCAGCGTTGAAGATCCTACTAGCGGAGCCGAGGGGGAGCTGTTTTTT
TRBV16,-,TRBJ1-4,-,CASGIRGTFNEKLFF,TGTGCCAGCGGGATCAGGGGAACCTTTAATGAAAAACTGTTTTTT
TRBV28,once,TRBJ2-2,-,CASLDLARTGELFF,TGTGCCAGCCTAGACTTAGCCCGAACCGGGGAGCTGTTTTTT
TRBV4-2,-,TRBJ2-3,-,CASSLNTDTQYF,TGTGCCAGCAGCCTAAACACAGATACGCAGTATTTT
TRBV2,once,TRBJ1-2,-,CASAPRGYGYTF,TGTGCCAGCGCTCCTCGGGGATATGGCTACACCTTC
TRBV14,-,TRBJ1-1,-,CASSQDLTPGTEAFF,TGTGCCAGCAGCCAAGATCTCACTCCAGGCACTGAAGCTTTCTTT
TRBV6-2/TRBV6-3,many,TRBJ2-1,TRBD2,CASSYSLAGESEQFF,TGTGCCAGCAGTTACAGCCTAGCGGGAGAGAGTGAGCAGTTCTTC
TRBV6-5,-,TRBJ2-7,-,CASSFMSGWDEQYF,TGTGCCAGCAGTTTTATGTCAGGGTGGGACGAGCAGTACTTC
TRBV24-1,-,TRBJ2-3,-,CATSSRGPSTDTQYF,TGTGCCACCAGTTCGCGTGGGCCAAGCACAGATACGCAGTATTTT
TRBV7-7,-,TRBJ2-2,-,CASSLAPGVGGELFF,TGTGCTAGCAGCTTAGCCCCGGGTGTCGGCGGGGAGCTGTTTTTT
TRBV18,-,TRBJ1-2,-,CASSPGTDSLYGYTF,TGTGCCAGCTCACCAGGGACGGACAGCCTCTATGGCTACACCTTC